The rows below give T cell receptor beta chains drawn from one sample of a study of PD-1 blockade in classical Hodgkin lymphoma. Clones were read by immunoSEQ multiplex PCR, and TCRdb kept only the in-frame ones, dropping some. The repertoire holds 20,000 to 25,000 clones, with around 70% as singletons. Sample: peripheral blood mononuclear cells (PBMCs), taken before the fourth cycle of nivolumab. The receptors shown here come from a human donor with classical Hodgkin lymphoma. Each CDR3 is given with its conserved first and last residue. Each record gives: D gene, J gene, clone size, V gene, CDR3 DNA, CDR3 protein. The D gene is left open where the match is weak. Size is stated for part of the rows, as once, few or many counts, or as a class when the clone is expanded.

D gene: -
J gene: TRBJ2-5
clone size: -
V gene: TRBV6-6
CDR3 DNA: TGTGCCAGCAGCCAGGGACTGTACCAAGAGACCCAGTACTTC
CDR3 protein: CASSQGLYQETQYF

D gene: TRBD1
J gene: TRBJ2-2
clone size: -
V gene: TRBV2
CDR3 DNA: TGTGCCAGCAGGCTTTGGGGACAGGGATTCACCGGGGAGCTGTTTTTT
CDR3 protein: CASRLWGQGFTGELFF

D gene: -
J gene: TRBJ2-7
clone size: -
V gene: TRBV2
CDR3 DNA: TGTGCCAGCAGTGGATACAGGGTCGAGCAGTACTTC
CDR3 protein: CASSGYRVEQYF

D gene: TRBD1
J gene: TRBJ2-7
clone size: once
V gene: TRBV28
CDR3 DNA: TGTGCCAGCAGTTTTAGGATAGGGACAGGTGACACCTACGAGCAGTACTTC
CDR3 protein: CASSFRIGTGDTYEQYF

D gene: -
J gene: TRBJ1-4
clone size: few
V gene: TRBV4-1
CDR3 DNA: TGCGCCAGCAGCCTGGGGCTAGATAATGAAAAACTGTTTTTT
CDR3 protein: CASSLGLDNEKLFF

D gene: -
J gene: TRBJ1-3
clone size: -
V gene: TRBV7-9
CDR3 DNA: TGTGCCAGCAGCTTAAAGTCGGGCCTATCCAACTCTGGAAACACCATATATTTT
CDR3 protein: CASSLKSGLSNSGNTIYF

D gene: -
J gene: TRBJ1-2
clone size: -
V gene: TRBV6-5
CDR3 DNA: TGTGCCAGCAGTCCCGACGGAACCTATGGCTACACCTTC
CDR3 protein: CASSPDGTYGYTF

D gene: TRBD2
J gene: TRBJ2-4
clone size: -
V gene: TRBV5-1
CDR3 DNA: TGCGCCAGCAGCTCCGGGACTAGCGCGGACATTCAGTACTTC
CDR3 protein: CASSSGTSADIQYF

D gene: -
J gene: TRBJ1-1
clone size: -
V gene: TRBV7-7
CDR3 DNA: TGTGCCAGCAGCCGTACCCTGGGGACTGAAGCTTTCTTT
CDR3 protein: CASSRTLGTEAFF

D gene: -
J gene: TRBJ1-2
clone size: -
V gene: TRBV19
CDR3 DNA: TGTGCCAGTAGTACCCTGAAGGGGAACTATGGCTACACCTTC
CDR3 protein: CASSTLKGNYGYTF

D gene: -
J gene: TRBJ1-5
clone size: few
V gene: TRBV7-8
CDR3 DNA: TGTGCCAGCAGCTTAGGCCTAATAAGGGGCCGGCAGCCCCAGCATTTT
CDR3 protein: CASSLGLIRGRQPQHF

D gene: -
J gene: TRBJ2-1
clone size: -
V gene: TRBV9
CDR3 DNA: TGTGCCAGCAGCGTAGGTGGAGGACAGTCCTACAATGAGCAGTTCTTC
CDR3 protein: CASSVGGGQSYNEQFF

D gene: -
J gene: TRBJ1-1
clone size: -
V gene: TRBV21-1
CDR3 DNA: TGTGCCAGCAGCAAAACAGGGACTCAGGAGGCTTTCTTT
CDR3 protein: CASSKTGTQEAFF

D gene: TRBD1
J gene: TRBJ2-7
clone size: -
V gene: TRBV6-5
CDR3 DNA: TGTGCCAGCAGACCCAGAGGGACAGGAAGCTACGAGCAGTACTTC
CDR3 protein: CASRPRGTGSYEQYF

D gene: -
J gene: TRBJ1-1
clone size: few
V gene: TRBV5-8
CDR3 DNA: TGTGCCAGCAGCCAAATGAGGGGCACTGAAGCTTTCTTT
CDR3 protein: CASSQMRGTEAFF

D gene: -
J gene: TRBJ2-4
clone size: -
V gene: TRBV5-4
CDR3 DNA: TGTGCCAGCAGCCGCGGACAGCAAAACATTCAGTACTTC
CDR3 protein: CASSRGQQNIQYF

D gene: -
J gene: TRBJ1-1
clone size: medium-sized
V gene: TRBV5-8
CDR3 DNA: TGTGCCAGCAGCTTGAGTGACCTACCGAGGACTGAAGCTTTCTTT
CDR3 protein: CASSLSDLPRTEAFF

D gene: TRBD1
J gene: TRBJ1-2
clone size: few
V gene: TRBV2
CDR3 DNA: TGTGCCAGCAATATCGGACAGGGGGGCTACACCTTC
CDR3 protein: CASNIGQGGYTF

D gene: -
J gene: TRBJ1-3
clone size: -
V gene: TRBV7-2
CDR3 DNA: TGTGCCAGCAGCTTGGGCAGGAGCTCTGGAAACACCATATATTTT
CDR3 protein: CASSLGRSSGNTIYF

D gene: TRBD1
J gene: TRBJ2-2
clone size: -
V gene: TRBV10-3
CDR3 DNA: TGTGCCATCAGCGGGACAGGGCCCGGACGCGGGGAGCTGTTTTTT
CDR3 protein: CAISGTGPGRGELFF

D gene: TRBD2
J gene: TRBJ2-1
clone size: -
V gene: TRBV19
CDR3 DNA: TGTGCCAGTGGCCAGCGGGGGGCCCTAATTCACAATGAGCAGTTCTTC
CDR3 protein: CASGQRGALIHNEQFF